The present TCR beta chain was sequenced within a study of shared clonotypes between healthy human individuals. V lost 4 bases to trimming and J lost 2 bases, with 6 bases between them. This CDR3 comprises 12 residues. The V gene's germline CDR1 is MDHEN and CDR2 SYDVKM. Of note for this clone: Other DNA sequences from this sample encode an identical CDR3 as well.

Only in-frame clones appear in the TCRdb table, and some are missing; sequencing was by immunoSEQ multiplex PCR. The sample shows about 1.5 million clones, approximately 98% of them seen only once. The sample comprised naive CD4+ T cells sorted from blood. Subset given: CD45RA+ positively selected. This chain connects TRBV28 to TRBJ2-7; D is unresolved. The sequence was collected from a young man in good health. CDR3 amino acids: CASSSGPYEQYF. The DNA of the CDR3 is TGTGCCAGCAGTTCAGGACCCTACGAGCAGTACTTC.